In this sample, the clone carrying this T cell receptor (beta chain) turned up many times. The antigen remains unidentified. This specimen comes from a study of human T cells and chemical hapten exposure. Study at large: Upper inner arm skin measuring around 2 cm by around 2 cm received 2% DPC for sensitization.

TCRdb used MiXCR to reprocess the RACE reads, holding one entry per CDR3 protein. Of about 380,000 distinct CDR3 sequences in the sample, under 6.5% were seen once. As for time point: patch test 2, 6 weeks after DPC sensitization. Treatment given: therapeutic diphenylcyclopropenone sensitization with weekly scalp DPC. Suited to DPC and affected by alopecia, the donors ranged from 18 to 70 years old. This CDR3 spans 12 amino acids. V dropped 11 bases and J dropped 5; count of bases not matched to a gene: 6. Germline CDR1 and CDR2: MNHEY and SMNVEV (reference sequence). General study results and limits: Following DPC sensitization, TCRs present above 1 in 1000 frequency showed no change. Versus controls, expanded TCRs had significantly more large CDR3 similarity clusters.

The receptor was isolated from a woman in her late teens or twenties with alopecia areata. Some clones in this sample may be carry-over from other donors' samples. This chain links TRBV27 with TRBJ1-2, with 9 positions matching TRBD1. The sample in question was whole blood, obtained in connection with sensitization to the hapten diphenylcyclopropenone (DPC). The CDR3 DNA sequence: TGTGCCGCCGGGGGACAGGGATATGGCTACACCTTC. Its translation: CAAGGQGYGYTF.